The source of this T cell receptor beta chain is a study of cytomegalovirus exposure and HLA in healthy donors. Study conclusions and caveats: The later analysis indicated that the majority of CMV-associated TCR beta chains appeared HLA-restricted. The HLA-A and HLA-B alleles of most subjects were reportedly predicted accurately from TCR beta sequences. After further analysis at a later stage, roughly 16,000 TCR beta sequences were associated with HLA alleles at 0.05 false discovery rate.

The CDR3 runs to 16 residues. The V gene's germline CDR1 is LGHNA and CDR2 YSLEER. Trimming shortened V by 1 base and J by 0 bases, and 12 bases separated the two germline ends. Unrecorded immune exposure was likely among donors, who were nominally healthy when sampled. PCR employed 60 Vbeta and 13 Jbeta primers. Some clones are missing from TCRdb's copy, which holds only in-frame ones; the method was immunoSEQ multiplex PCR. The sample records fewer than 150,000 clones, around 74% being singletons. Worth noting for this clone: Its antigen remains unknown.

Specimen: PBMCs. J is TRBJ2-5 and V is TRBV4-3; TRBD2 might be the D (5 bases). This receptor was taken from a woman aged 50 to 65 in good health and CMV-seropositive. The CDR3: CASSQGHSGYQETQYF. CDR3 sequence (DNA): TGCGCCAGCAGCCAAGGTCATTCGGGATACCAAGAGACCCAGTACTTC.